This TCR beta chain emerged from a study of blood T cell repertoires in COVID-19. Background on the study: Donors in the United States, Italy and Spain gave samples during acute or convalescent COVID-19. The analysed material was cDNA or gDNA that came from T cells, B-cell-depleted T cells, or PBMCs.

In the original processing: Nucleated cell counts were estimated from reference gene primer amplification. Some clones are missing from TCRdb's copy, which holds only in-frame ones; the method was immunoSEQ multiplex PCR. V and J calls and clone size come straight from that table; D and trimming were deduced from the DNA. The sample contains some 260,000 clones, 88% of which appear only once. V lost 2 bases and J lost 0, with 8 bases in between. Looked up from germline, CDR1 is MDHEN and CDR2 is SYDVKM. The CDR3 extends over 15 amino acids. This clonotype was obtained from a woman aged 70-85 years with COVID-19, enrolled during active disease. This rearrangement joins TRBV28 to TRBJ1-5; D remains unclear. Sequenced input: peripheral blood. In DNA, the CDR3 is TGTGCCAGCAGTTTAGCGGGATATAGCAATCAGCCCCAGCATTTT. This gives the protein CASSLAGYSNQPQHF.